Shown below are 13 T cell receptor beta chains from a single sample sequenced in a study of tumor and adjacent non-tumor tissue in lung cancer. Three rounds of nested PCR, following a modified ARM-PCR protocol, produced the TCRbeta library. Via MiXCR, TCRdb re-called the multiplex PCR reads, giving one row per CDR3 protein. The sample lists about 110,000 distinct CDR3 sequences; about 75% were seen once. No cell sorting was done before RNA was extracted from the tissue. Material for sequencing was lung tumor tissue. The receptors originated from a woman aged 55-69 years with non-small cell lung cancer.

This clonotype was counted a few times. One end of the junction is discordant with germline, which a read error may explain. The chain couples TRBV4-3 to TRBJ1-2; D not resolved. CDR3 size: 14 residues. The V gene's germline CDR1 is LGHNA and CDR2 YSLEER. The CDR3 sequence is CASSQGPQTLSHTF. The DNA for the CDR3 is TGCGCTAGCAGCCAAGGTCCCCAGACTTTGAGCCACACCTTC.

Details on this clonotype: One base away lies a much larger clone, so this may be a sequencing read error. The J gene is TRBJ1-1, the V gene TRBV20-1; 9 bases are shared with TRBD1. Trimming at V came to 7 bases and at J to 5 bases, leaving 11 bases not matched to a gene. The CDR3 has 14 amino acids. Germline values: CDR1 DFQATT, CDR2 SNEGSKA (reference sequence). CDR3 residues: CSVTERGTGTEAFF. As DNA, the CDR3 is TGCAGTGTTACAGAGCGGGGGACAGGGACTGAAGCTTTCTTT.

In its sample, this clonotype was seen a few times. This chain connects TRBV11-2 to TRBJ2-2, with D hard to call. This CDR3 comprises 14 residues. Trimming stripped 1 base from V and 1 base from J, with 4 bases between. The germline gives CDR1 SGHAT, CDR2 FQNNGV. The CDR3 nucleotides read TGTGCCAGCAGCTTAGTCAGGAACACCGGGGAGCTGTTTTTT. Translated: CASSLVRNTGELFF.

The chain links TRBV11-2 to TRBJ1-2, with D tentatively TRBD1 (6 bases). Germline CDR1 is SGHAT and CDR2 is FQNNGV. The CDR3 length is 15 residues. V was cut by 4 bases and J by 9 bases, with 21 bases left in between. Here the CDR3 reads CASSSAGWGALSYTF. The CDR3 DNA reads as TGTGCCAGCAGCTCGGCAGGCTGGGGGGCGCTTAGCTACACCTTC. The full variable domain, its missing parts supplied by reference TRBV11-2 and TRBJ1-2, is EAGVAQSPRYKIIEKRQSVAFWCNPISGHATLYWYQQILGQGPKLLIQFQNNGVVDDSQLPKDRFSAERLKGVDSTLKIQPAKLEDSAVYLCASSSAGWGALSYTFGSGTRLTVV.

This clonotype was recorded at least ten times. The chain employs TRBV10-3 and TRBJ2-7; D is ambiguous. The CDR3 runs 11 residues. Looked up from germline, CDR1 is ENHRY and CDR2 is SYGVKD. Trimming took 3 bases from V and 9 from J, leaving 9 bases between them. The CDR3 DNA reads TGTGCCATCAGTGACTCCCCGCGGCAGTACTTC. Amino acids: CAISDSPRQYF.

The gene calls are TRBV20-1 and TRBJ1-2; unclear D gene. CDR3 size: 13 residues. CDR1 is DFQATT and CDR2 is SNEGSKA in the germline V gene (reference sequence). The CDR3 DNA reads TGCAATTCTAGAGAACCAGGAGACTATGGCTACACCTTC. Its translation: CNSREPGDYGYTF.

This clonotype was found many times. The chain employs TRBV12-3 or TRBV12-4 and TRBJ1-4, with D possibly TRBD1 on 6 matching bases. The V and J ends lost 1 base and 7 bases respectively, with 25 bases between them. The CDR3 length is 19 residues. The CDR3, as DNA: TGTGCCAGCAGTTTAGGAAGGAGACAGGAGGCCGCACTAAGTGAAAAACTGTTTTTT. It is translated as CASSLGRRQEAALSEKLFF.

This clonotype was counted ten times or more. This chain connects TRBV4-2 to TRBJ2-5, with 10 positions matching TRBD1. The CDR3 totals 15 residues. V shed 2 bases and J 5 bases; nucleotides not matched to a gene: 5. Germline assignment: CDR1 LGHNA and CDR2 YNFKEQ. The CDR3 reads CASSQRQGAGETQYF. CDR3 bases: TGTGCCAGCAGCCAACGACAGGGGGCAGGGGAGACCCAGTACTTC.

This chain connects TRBV11-2 to TRBJ2-7, with D possibly matching TRBD2 (5 bases). V dropped 9 bases and J dropped 7 bases, with 19 bases sitting between them. Germline V lookup: CDR1 SGHAT, CDR2 FQNNGV. This CDR3 region has 13 residues. The CDR3 region has the DNA TGTGCCAGTAGCCACGGACCTCCGGGGGAGCAGTACTTC. Protein sequence: CASSHGPPGEQYF. Supplemented by reference TRBV11-2 and TRBJ2-7, the full variable domain reads EAGVAQSPRYKIIEKRQSVAFWCNPISGHATLYWYQQILGQGPKLLIQFQNNGVVDDSQLPKDRFSAERLKGVDSTLKIQPAKLEDSAVYLCASSHGPPGEQYFGPGTRLTVT.

This rearrangement joins TRBV29-1 to TRBJ1-2; no clear D. Trimming removed 6 bases from V and 7 bases from J, with 12 bases in between. This CDR3 contains 11 residues. CDR1 SQVTM and CDR2 ANQGSEA come from the germline V gene. CDR3 sequence: CSVVRGLGYTF. For the CDR3, the DNA is TGCAGCGTAGTTAGAGGGCTTGGCTACACCTTC.

On this clonotype: At one of its ends the junction is not consistent with the germline gene, which may arise from a read error. The chain has TRBV11-3 and TRBJ2-5, with D perhaps matching TRBD1 (5 bases). Germline CDR1 and CDR2: SGHNT and YENEEA. The CDR3 runs 15 residues. Written as DNA, the CDR3 is TGTGCTAGCAGCCTCGTGGGGCACGTAGGGGATACCCAGTACTTC. Amino acids: CASSLVGHVGDTQYF.

As for this clonotype: A junction boundary mismatches the germline segment, possibly from a read error. The chain combines TRBV10-2 with TRBJ2-2; a possible D gene is TRBD2 (6 bases). Germline CDR1 reads WSHSY; CDR2 reads SAAADI. This CDR3 has 14 residues. The CDR3 protein is CASSGRANAGELFF. DNA of the CDR3: TGCGCCAGCAGTGGGAGGGCGAACGCCGGGGAGCTGTTTTTT.

This clonotype showed up just once. Being one base from a much bigger clone, this may be a read error. This chain links TRBV20-1 with TRBJ2-4; D unresolved. V lost 1 base and J 3 bases, leaving 10 bases between the germline ends. The CDR3 has 14 amino acids. CDR1 is DFQATT and CDR2 is SNEGSKA in the germline V gene (reference sequence). CDR3 sequence reads: CSARGQVVKNIQYF. Written as DNA, the CDR3 is TGCAGTGCTAGAGGGCAGGTGGTCAAAAACATTCAGTACTTC.